This T cell receptor beta chain was captured in a study of blood T cell repertoires in COVID-19. The wider study: Samples of COVID-19 (acute and convalescent) were obtained from the United States, Italy and Spain. PBMCs, B-cell-depleted T cells, or T cells were the source of the cDNA or gDNA that made up the material.

Trimming removed 2 bases at V and 6 bases at J, with 14 bases between. This CDR3 has 15 amino acids. Germline V gives CDR1 LGHDT, CDR2 YNNKEL (reference sequence). The protocol was immunoSEQ multiplex PCR, while the TCRdb copy is restricted to in-frame clones and leaves out a portion. The sample holds roughly 40,000 clones, around 76% seen once. The specimen was peripheral blood. V is TRBV3-1 (or the pseudogene TRBV3-2) and J is TRBJ1-5; D call uncertain. The source of this sequence is a man in his sixties or seventies with active or convalescent COVID-19. CDR3 amino acids: CASSQSVRVSQPQHF. The CDR3, as DNA: TGTGCCAGCAGCCAATCCGTCCGGGTATCTCAGCCCCAGCATTTT.